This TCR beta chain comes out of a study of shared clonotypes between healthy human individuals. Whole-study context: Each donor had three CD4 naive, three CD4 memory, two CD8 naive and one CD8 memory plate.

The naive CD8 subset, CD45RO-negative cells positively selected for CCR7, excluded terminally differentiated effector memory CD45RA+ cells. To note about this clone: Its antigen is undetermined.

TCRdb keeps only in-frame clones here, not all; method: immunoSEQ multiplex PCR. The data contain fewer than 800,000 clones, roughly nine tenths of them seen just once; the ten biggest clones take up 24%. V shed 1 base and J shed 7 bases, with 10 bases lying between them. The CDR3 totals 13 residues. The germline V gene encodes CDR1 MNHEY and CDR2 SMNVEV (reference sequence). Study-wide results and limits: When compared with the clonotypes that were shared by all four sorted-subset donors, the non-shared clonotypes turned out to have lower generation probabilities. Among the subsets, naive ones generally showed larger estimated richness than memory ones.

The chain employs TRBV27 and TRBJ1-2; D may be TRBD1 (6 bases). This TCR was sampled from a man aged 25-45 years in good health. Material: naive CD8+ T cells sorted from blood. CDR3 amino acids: CASSLLGGSGYTF. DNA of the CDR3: TGTGCCAGCAGTTTATTAGGGGGGTCTGGCTACACCTTC.